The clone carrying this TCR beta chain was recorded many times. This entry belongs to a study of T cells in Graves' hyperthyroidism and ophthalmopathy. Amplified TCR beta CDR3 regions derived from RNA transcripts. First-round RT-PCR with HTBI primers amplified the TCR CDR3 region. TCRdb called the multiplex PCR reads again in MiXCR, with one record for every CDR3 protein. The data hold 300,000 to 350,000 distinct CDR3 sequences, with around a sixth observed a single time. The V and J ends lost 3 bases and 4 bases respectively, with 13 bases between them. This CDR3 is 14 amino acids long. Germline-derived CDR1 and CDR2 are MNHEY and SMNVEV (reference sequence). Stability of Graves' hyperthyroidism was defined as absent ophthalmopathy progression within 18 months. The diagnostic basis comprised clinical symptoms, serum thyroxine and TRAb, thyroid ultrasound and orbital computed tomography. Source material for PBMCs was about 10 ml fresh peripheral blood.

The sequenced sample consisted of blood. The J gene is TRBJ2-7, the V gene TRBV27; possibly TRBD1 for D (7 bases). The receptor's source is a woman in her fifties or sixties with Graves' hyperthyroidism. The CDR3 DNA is TGTGCCAGCAGTTTCGGGCAGGGGGGATACGAGCAGTACTTC. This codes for CASSFGQGGYEQYF.